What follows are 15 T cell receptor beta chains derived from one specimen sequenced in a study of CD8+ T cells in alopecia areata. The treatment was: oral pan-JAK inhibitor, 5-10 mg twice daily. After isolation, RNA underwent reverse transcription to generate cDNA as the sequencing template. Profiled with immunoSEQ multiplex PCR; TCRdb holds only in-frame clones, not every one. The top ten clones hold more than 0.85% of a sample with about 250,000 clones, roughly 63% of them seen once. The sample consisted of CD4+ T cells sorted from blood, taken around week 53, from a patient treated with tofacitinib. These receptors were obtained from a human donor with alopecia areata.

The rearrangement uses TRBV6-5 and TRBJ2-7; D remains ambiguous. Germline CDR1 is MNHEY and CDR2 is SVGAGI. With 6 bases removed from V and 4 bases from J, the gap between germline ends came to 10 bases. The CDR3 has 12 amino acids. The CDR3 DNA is TGTGCCAGCAGCCCCGTGGGGTACGAGCAGTACTTC. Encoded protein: CASSPVGYEQYF.

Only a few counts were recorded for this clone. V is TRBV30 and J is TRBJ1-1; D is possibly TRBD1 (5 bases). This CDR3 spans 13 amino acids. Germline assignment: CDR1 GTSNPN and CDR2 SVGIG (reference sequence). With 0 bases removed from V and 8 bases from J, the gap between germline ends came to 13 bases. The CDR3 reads CAWSVFQGAEAFF. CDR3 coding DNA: TGTGCCTGGAGTGTATTTCAGGGTGCGGAAGCTTTCTTT.

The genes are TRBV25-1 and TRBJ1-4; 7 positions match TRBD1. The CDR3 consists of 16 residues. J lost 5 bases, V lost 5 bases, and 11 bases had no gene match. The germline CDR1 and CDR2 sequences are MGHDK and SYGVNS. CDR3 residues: CASSNRKTGWNEKLFF. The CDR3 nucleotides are TGTGCCAGCAGTAACCGCAAGACAGGGTGGAATGAAAAACTGTTTTTT.

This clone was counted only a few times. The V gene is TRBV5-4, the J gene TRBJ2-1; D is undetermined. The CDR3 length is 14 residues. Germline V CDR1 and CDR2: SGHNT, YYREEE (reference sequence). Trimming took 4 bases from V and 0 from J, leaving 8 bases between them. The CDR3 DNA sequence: TGTGCCAGCAGCCACACCAGCTCCTACAATGAGCAGTTCTTC. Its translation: CASSHTSSYNEQFF.

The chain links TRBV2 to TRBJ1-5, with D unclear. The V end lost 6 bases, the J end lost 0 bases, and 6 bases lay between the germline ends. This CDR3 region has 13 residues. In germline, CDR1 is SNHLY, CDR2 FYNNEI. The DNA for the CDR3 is TGTGCCAGCAGGCCTGATAGCAATCAGCCCCAGCATTTT. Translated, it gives CASRPDSNQPQHF.

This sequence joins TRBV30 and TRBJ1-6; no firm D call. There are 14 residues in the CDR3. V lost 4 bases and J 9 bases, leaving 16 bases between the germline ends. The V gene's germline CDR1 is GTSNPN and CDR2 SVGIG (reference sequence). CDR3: CAWNGGASGSPLHF. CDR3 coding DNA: TGTGCCTGGAATGGAGGCGCGAGTGGTTCACCCCTCCACTTT.

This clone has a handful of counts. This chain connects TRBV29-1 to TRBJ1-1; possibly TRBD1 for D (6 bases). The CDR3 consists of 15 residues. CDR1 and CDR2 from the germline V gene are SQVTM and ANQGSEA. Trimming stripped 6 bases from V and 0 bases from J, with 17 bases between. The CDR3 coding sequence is TGCAGCGTCAAGCCAAGGGGGGGAATGAACACTGAAGCTTTCTTT. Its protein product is CSVKPRGGMNTEAFF.

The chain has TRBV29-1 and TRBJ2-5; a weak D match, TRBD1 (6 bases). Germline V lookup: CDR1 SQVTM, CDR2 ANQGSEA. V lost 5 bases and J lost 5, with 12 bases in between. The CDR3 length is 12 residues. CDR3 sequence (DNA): TGCAGCGTTTACAGGGCCGGGGAGACCCAGTACTTC. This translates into CSVYRAGETQYF.

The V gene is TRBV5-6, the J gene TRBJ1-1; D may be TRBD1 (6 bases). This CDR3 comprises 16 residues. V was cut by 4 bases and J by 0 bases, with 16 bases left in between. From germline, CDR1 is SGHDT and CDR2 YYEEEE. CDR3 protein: CASSPRGGFMNTEAFF. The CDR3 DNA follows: TGTGCCAGCAGCCCCCGAGGGGGGTTCATGAACACTGAAGCTTTCTTT.

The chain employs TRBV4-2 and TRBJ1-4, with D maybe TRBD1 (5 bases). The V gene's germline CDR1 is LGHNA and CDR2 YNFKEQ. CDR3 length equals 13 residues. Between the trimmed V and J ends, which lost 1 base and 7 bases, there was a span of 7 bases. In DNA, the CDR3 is TGTGCCAGCAGCCAAGGAGGGGCTGAAAAACTGTTTTTT. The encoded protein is CASSQGGAEKLFF.

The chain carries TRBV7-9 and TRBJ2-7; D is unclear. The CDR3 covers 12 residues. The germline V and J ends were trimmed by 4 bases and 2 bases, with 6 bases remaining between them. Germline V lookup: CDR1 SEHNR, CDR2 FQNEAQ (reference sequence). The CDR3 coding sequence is TGTGCCAGCAGCTCCTATCCCTACGAGCAGTACTTC. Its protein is CASSSYPYEQYF. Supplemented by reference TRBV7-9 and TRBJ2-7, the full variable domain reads DTGVSQNPRHKITKRGQNVTFRCDPISEHNRLYWYRQTLGQGPEFLTYFQNEAQLEKSRLLSDRFSAERPKGSFSTLEIQRTEQGDSAMYLCASSSYPYEQYFGPGTRLTVT.

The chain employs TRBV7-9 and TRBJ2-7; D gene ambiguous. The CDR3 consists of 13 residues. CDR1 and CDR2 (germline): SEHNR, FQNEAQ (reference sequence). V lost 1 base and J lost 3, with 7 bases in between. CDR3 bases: TGTGCCAGCAGCTTAGAAACGGTCTACGAGCAGTACTTC. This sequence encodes CASSLETVYEQYF.

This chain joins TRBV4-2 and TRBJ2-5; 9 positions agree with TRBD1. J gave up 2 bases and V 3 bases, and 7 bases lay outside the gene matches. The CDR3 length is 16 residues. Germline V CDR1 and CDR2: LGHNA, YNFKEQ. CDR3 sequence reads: CASSQGTGLFQETQYF. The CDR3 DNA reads TGTGCCAGCAGCCAGGGGACAGGGCTATTTCAAGAGACCCAGTACTTC.

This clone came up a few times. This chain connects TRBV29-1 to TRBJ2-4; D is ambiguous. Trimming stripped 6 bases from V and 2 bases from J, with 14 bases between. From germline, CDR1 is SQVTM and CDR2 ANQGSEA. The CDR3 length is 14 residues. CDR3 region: CSVPSEASKNIQYF. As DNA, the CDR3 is TGCAGCGTGCCGTCCGAGGCTTCCAAAAACATTCAGTACTTC.

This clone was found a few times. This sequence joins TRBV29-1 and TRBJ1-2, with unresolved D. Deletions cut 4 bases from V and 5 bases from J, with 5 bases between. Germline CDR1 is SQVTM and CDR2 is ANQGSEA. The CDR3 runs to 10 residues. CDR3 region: CSVGEYGYTF. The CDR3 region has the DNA TGCAGCGTTGGCGAGTATGGCTACACCTTC.